Following are 11 T cell receptor beta chains from one sample sequenced in a study of T cell repertoires in cytomegalovirus infection. TCRdb redid the calling of the reads with MiXCR, one entry per CDR3 protein. The sample has approximately 500,000 distinct CDR3 sequences, more than 25% seen once. The sample was PBMCs. These receptors all come from a human donor in good health (CMV status not recorded). Some clones in this sample may be carry-over from other donors' samples.

The rearrangement joins TRBV15 to TRBJ2-1; 11 bases agree with TRBD2. Germline V lookup: CDR1 LNHNV, CDR2 YYDKDF (reference sequence). The CDR3 contains 16 residues. J was trimmed by 1 base and V by 10 bases; bases with no gene match: 9. DNA for the CDR3: TGTGCCAGCCCAACCGGGACTAGCGGTTCCTACAATGAGCAGTTCTTC. It translates to CASPTGTSGSYNEQFF.

The chain couples TRBV12-3 or TRBV12-4 to TRBJ1-5; the D gene is possibly TRBD1 (6 bases). This CDR3 contains 13 residues. V dropped 5 bases and J dropped 9 bases, with 14 bases sitting between them. The CDR3 here is CASSQTGAGPQHF. The DNA for the CDR3 is TGTGCCAGCAGTCAAACGGGGGCTGGGCCCCAGCATTTT.

The chain joins TRBV7-2 to TRBJ2-7; D possibly corresponds to TRBD2 (6 bases). CDR3 size: 13 residues. Germline V gives CDR1 SGHTA, CDR2 FQGNSA. V lost 5 bases to trimming and J lost 4 bases, with 12 bases between them. The CDR3 loop reads CASSRGLGYEQYV. CDR3 DNA: TGTGCCAGCAGCAGGGGACTCGGTTACGAGCAGTACGTC.

The rearrangement joins TRBV6-6 to TRBJ1-5; 7 bases align to TRBD1. Trimming took 2 bases from V and 0 from J; bases not matched to a gene: 7. This CDR3 has 17 residues. The germline V gene encodes CDR1 MNHNY and CDR2 SVGAGI (reference sequence). CDR3 region: CASSYEGARYSNQPQHF. The CDR3 DNA follows: TGTGCCAGCAGTTACGAGGGGGCTAGATATAGCAATCAGCCCCAGCATTTT.

This clonotype was observed a handful of times. The V gene is TRBV7-2, the J gene TRBJ1-2, with 12 bases lining up with TRBD1. V was pared by 5 bases and J by 8 bases, with 9 bases of the junction left unmatched. This CDR3 region has 15 residues. The germline V gene encodes CDR1 SGHTA and CDR2 FQGNSA. The CDR3 spells CASSPGGTGGSGYTF. In DNA form, the CDR3 reads TGTGCCAGCAGCCCAGGGGGGACAGGGGGCAGCGGCTACACCTTC.

This clonotype was found a few times. The chain carries TRBV27 and TRBJ1-2; maybe TRBD1 (6 bases). Germline V CDR1 and CDR2: MNHEY, SMNVEV (reference sequence). The germline V and J ends were trimmed by 6 bases and 4 bases, with 30 bases remaining between them. The CDR3 has 19 amino acids. The CDR3: CASRTYDWGDTLRSYGYTF. The CDR3 bases are TGTGCCAGCAGGACGTATGATTGGGGGGACACCTTACGCAGCTATGGCTACACCTTC.

There are many counts of this clonotype. V is TRBV7-2 and J is TRBJ2-5, with TRBD2 as a possible D gene (5 bases). Trimming took off 5 bases at V and 1 base at J, with 14 bases between the two ends. Germline V gives CDR1 SGHTA, CDR2 FQGNSA. The CDR3 has 15 amino acids. Here the CDR3 DNA reads TGTGCCAGCAGCGCGAGGGAGAATCTCCAAGAGACCCAGTACTTC. Translated: CASSARENLQETQYF.

The chain is built from TRBV6-5 and TRBJ2-3; D is unresolved. V lost 0 bases and J 8 bases, leaving 9 bases between the germline ends. CDR3 length: 13 residues. Germline V lookup: CDR1 MNHEY, CDR2 SVGAGI. The CDR3 spells CASSYSPTGTQYF. The CDR3 nucleotides are TGTGCCAGCAGTTACTCGCCTACCGGTACGCAGTATTTT.

J is TRBJ2-7 and V is TRBV7-2, with D perhaps given as TRBD1 or TRBD2 (5 bases each). CDR1 is SGHTA and CDR2 is FQGNSA in the germline V gene. V was clipped by 1 base and J by 7 bases, with 14 bases between them. This CDR3 spans 14 amino acids. The CDR3 bases are TGTGCCAGCAGCTTAGGCCAGGGAGTGAGTGAGCAGTACGTC. This encodes CASSLGQGVSEQYV.

This chain joins TRBV12-3 or TRBV12-4 and TRBJ1-4; 9 nucleotides align to TRBD1. J was trimmed by 3 bases and V by 5 bases; bases with no gene match: 4. CDR3 length: 15 amino acids. The CDR3 nucleotides are TGTGCCAGCAGTCACGACAGGGGGGCTAATGAAAAACTGTTTTTT. Protein sequence: CASSHDRGANEKLFF.

This clonotype was observed a handful of times. CDR3 region: CASSLAPGGSSYNSPLHF. In DNA form, the CDR3 reads TGTGCCAGCAGCTTAGCCCCAGGGGGGAGCTCCTATAATTCACCCCTCCACTTT. The chain links TRBV7-2 to TRBJ1-6; 7 bases map to TRBD1. The CDR3 runs 18 residues. The V gene's germline CDR1 is SGHTA and CDR2 FQGNSA. The V segment lost 0 bases and the J segment 0 bases; nucleotides outside the gene matches: 5.